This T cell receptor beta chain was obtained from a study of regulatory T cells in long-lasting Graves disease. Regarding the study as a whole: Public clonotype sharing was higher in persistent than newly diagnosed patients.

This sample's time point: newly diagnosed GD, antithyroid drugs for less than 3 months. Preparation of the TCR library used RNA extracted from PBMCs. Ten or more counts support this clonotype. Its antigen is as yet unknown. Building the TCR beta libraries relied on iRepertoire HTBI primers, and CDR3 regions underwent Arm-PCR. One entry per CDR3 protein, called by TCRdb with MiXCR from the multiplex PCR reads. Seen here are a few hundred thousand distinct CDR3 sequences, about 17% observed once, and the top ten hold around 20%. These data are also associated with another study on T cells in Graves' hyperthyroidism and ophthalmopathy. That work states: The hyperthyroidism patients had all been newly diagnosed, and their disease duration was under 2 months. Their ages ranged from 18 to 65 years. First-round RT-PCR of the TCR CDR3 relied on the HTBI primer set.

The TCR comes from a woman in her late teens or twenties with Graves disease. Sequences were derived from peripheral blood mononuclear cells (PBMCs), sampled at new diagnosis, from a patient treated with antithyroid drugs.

CDR3 DNA: TGTGCCTGGAAGCCGACTAGCGGATCCCAATCCTACAATGAGCAGTTCTTC. Its translation is CAWKPTSGSQSYNEQFF. This chain connects TRBV30 to TRBJ2-1, with 9 nucleotides matching TRBD2. This CDR3 is built from 17 residues. Germline trimming cut 4 bases from V and 1 base from J; bases unmatched to any gene: 11. Germline CDR1 reads GTSNPN; CDR2 reads SVGIG (reference sequence).